Each of the 5 T cell receptor beta chains below was sequenced from the same sample in a study of shared clonotypes between healthy human individuals (dated by TCRdb to the early 2020s). Library method: the immunoSEQ multiplex PCR assay. Held by TCRdb, this immuneACCESS table contains in-frame sequences only and omits some clones. Under half of the omission traces to an unresolved V gene where checked; the cause of the rest is unknown. The sample data list roughly 2 million clones, and 90% to 97% of these were observed just once. The ten largest clones represent over 0.1% of the sample. Sequenced input: naive CD4+ T cells sorted from blood. The cell subset or site label of this sample denotes: CD45RA+ positively selected. The receptor set was obtained from a man younger than 35 in good health.

The chain employs TRBV10-2 and TRBJ1-6; D is uncertain. V lost 3 bases and J 7 bases, leaving 7 bases between the germline ends. Germline values: CDR1 WSHSY, CDR2 SAAADI. CDR3 size: 13 residues. The CDR3 coding sequence is TGCGCCAGCAGTGACAGGAGGAATTCACCCCTCCACTTT. This encodes CASSDRRNSPLHF.

The rearrangement uses TRBV10-1 and TRBJ2-7, with 8 bases that match TRBD1. The CDR3 covers 12 residues. CDR1 WNHNN and CDR2 SYGVQD come from the germline V gene (reference sequence). The ends lost 6 bases at V and 5 bases at J; junction bases unmatched: 3. CDR3 in DNA: TGCGCCAGCAGCGCGGACAGGGACGAGCAGTACTTC. It specifies CASSADRDEQYF.

A note on this clone: This same CDR3 is encoded by further DNA sequences in the sample. The chain uses TRBV6-5 and TRBJ1-6; 9 bases match TRBD1. The germline gives CDR1 MNHEY, CDR2 SVGAGI. V was clipped by 5 bases and J by 10 bases; unmatched bases: 6. The CDR3 has 14 residues. The CDR3 sequence: CASSPGQGVSPLHF. CDR3 coding DNA: TGTGCCAGCAGTCCGGGACAGGGAGTCTCACCCCTCCACTTT.

This chain connects TRBV7-2 to TRBJ2-3; possibly TRBD2 for D (6 bases). V was pared by 4 bases and J by 8 bases, with 16 bases between. There are 14 residues in the CDR3. Germline assignment: CDR1 SGHTA and CDR2 FQGNSA. The CDR3 protein is CASSSRTQGGTQYF. CDR3 in DNA: TGTGCCAGCAGCTCACGTACGCAGGGAGGTACGCAGTATTTT.

The chain has TRBV28 and TRBJ2-2, with D unresolved. Looked up from germline, CDR1 is MDHEN and CDR2 is SYDVKM. Trimming shortened V by 5 bases and J by 1 base, and 14 bases separated the two germline ends. The CDR3 totals 16 residues. Here the CDR3 DNA reads TGTGCCAGCAGTCCTCCCAGGAGTGGGAACACCGGGGAGCTGTTTTTT. This sequence encodes CASSPPRSGNTGELFF. The variable domain in full, with the rest retrieved from reference TRBV28 and TRBJ2-2, is DVKVTQSSRYLVKRTGEKVFLECVQDMDHENMFWYRQDPGLGLRLIYFSYDVKMKEKGDIPEGYSVSREKKERFSLILESASTNQTSMYLCASSPPRSGNTGELFFGEGSRLTVL.